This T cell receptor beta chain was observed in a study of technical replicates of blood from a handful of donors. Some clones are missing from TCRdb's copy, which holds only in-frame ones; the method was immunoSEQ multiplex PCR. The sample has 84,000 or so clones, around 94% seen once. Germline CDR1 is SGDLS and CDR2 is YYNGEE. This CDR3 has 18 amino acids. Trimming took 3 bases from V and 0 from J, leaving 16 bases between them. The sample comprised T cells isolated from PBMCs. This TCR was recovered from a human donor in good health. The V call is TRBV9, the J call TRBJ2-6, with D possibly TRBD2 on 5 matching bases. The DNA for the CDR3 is TGTGCCAGCAGCGGCCGCGGGCCTACCGGCTCTGGGGCCAACGTCCTGACTTTC. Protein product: CASSGRGPTGSGANVLTF.